The 5 T cell receptor beta chains reported below all come from one sample, sequenced in a study of cytomegalovirus exposure and HLA in healthy donors. PCR used 60 Vbeta primers and 13 Jbeta primers. TCRdb's copy holds only in-frame clones and misses some; the assay was immunoSEQ multiplex PCR. This table has some 190,000 clones, 75% to 80% appearing once. The source material was PBMCs. The receptors were sampled from a woman aged 25 to 45 in good health and CMV-seropositive.

The J gene is TRBJ2-5, the V gene TRBV2, with 7 bases identical to TRBD2. Trimming took 6 bases from V and 4 from J; bases not matched to a gene: 8. The CDR3 sequence is 14 residues long. Germline loops: CDR1 SNHLY, CDR2 FYNNEI. CDR3 sequence (DNA): TGTGCCAGCAGGTCCACGGCGGGGGTAGAGACCCAGTACTTC. This codes for CASRSTAGVETQYF. Looking up the rest from reference TRBV2 and TRBJ2-5 gives the full variable domain: EPEVTQTPSHQVTQMGQEVILRCVPISNHLYFYWYRQILGQKVEFLVSFYNNEISEKSEIFDDQFSVERPDGSNFTLKIRSTKLEDSAMYFCASRSTAGVETQYFGPGTRLLVL.

Note on this clone: Sequence at one end of the junction differs from germline and may be a read error. J is TRBJ2-7 and V is TRBV6-6; 8 positions match TRBD1. CDR1 is MNHNY and CDR2 is SVGAGI in the germline V gene (reference sequence). The CDR3 sequence is 11 residues long. DNA for the CDR3: TGTGCCAGCAGTTCAGGGACAGGAACTATCTTC. This codes for CASSSGTGTIF.

This chain links TRBV7-6 with TRBJ1-6; 11 bases agree with TRBD1. The CDR3 is 16 amino acids. CDR1 is SGHVS, CDR2 FNYEAQ, per germline. The V segment lost 4 bases and the J segment 6 bases; nucleotides outside the gene matches: 5. CDR3 coding DNA: TGTGCCAGCAGCTCAGGACAGGGGGCAGGTAATTCACCCCTCCACTTT. This sequence encodes CASSSGQGAGNSPLHF.

The V call is TRBV5-1, the J call TRBJ2-5; D is possibly TRBD1 (6 bases). Trimming shortened V by 1 base and J by 4 bases, and 11 bases separated the two germline ends. CDR3 length: 14 amino acids. CDR1 and CDR2 (germline): SGHRS, YFSETQ. CDR3 DNA sequence: TGCGCCAGCAGCTTGTCAGACAGGCGAGAGACCCAGTACTTC. Residues: CASSLSDRRETQYF.

In regard to this clone: In the same sample, other DNA sequences code for this CDR3. This chain joins TRBV28 and TRBJ2-1; tentative D call: TRBD1 (6 bases). Germline assignment: CDR1 MDHEN and CDR2 SYDVKM. The CDR3 spans 12 residues. V was trimmed by 3 bases and J by 7 bases, leaving 7 bases between them. CDR3: CASSFRGNEQFF. Here the CDR3 DNA reads TGTGCCAGCAGTTTCAGGGGTAATGAGCAGTTCTTC.